This TCR beta chain was recovered during a study of Graves' ophthalmopathy and Graves' hyperthyroidism. Amplified TCR beta CDR3 regions were obtained using RNA transcripts as template. Amplification began with first-round RT-PCR using HTBI primers, then second-round multiplex PCR was performed. TCRdb re-derived calls from the multiplex PCR reads in MiXCR, one entry per CDR3 protein. The sample consists of about 590,000 distinct CDR3 sequences, less than 40% of them appearing once. V was cut by 8 bases and J by 5 bases, with 21 bases left in between. Germline V gene data show CDR1 as GTSNPN and CDR2 as SVGIG (reference sequence). The length of the CDR3 is 14 residues. The study excluded patients with other autoimmune diseases, uncontrolled infections, pregnancy or lactation. General study findings and limits: Blood also held most thyroid clonotypes expanded above 0.001 frequency. Discrimination between ophthalmopathy and stable hyperthyroidism by a 13-signature model showed 87.88% sensitivity and less than 84% specificity.

Notes on this clonotype: Its target is unknown. One base away lies a much larger clone, so this may be a sequencing read error.

The TCR was taken from an adult man with Graves' hyperthyroidism. The V and J genes are TRBV30 and TRBJ2-5; tentative D call: TRBD2 (6 bases). The sequencing sample was made of peripheral blood or thyroid tissue (not recorded which). The CDR3 nucleotides read TGTGCCAGCAGTTTACTCGAGGGAGGCGAGACCCAGTACTTC. Translation gives CASSLLEGGETQYF.